The T cell receptor (beta chain) under discussion was sequenced for a study of CD8 T cells in ankylosing spondylitis. Overall study findings and caveats: Ankylosing spondylitis blood appeared to carry a characteristic TCR beta motif of roughly eight highly homologous variants. Disease-linked clones bore a CD8+ phenotype and were relatively rare in peripheral blood. Reported data indicate significant enrichment of disease-linked clones within matched ankylosing spondylitis synovial fluid.

Quantitative molecular-barcoded 5'-RACE generated the TCR beta libraries. TCRdb re-derived calls from the 5' RACE reads in MiXCR, one entry per CDR3 protein. The repertoire holds 800,000 to 900,000 distinct CDR3 sequences, with over 9.5% as singletons. With regard to this clonotype: Its antigen is as yet unknown.

Sequenced material: blood, either unsorted or a sorted T cell fraction (not recorded which). This receptor was taken from a male donor with ankylosing spondylitis.

CDR3 nucleotides: TGCAGTGCTAGAGATCTAAGACAGGCAGCCCTATACGAGCAGTACTTC. This encodes CSARDLRQAALYEQYF. The chain combines TRBV20-1 with TRBJ2-7; D is possibly TRBD1 (6 bases). Trimming took 0 bases from V and 4 from J, leaving 19 bases between them. Germline V gives CDR1 DFQATT, CDR2 SNEGSKA (reference sequence). This CDR3 has 16 residues.